This T cell receptor beta chain derives from a study of blood T cell repertoires in COVID-19. Study-level information: PBMCs, B-cell-depleted T cells, or T cells were the source of the cDNA or gDNA that made up the material.

Clones were read by immunoSEQ multiplex PCR, and TCRdb kept only the in-frame ones, dropping some. This table has 200,000 to 300,000 clones, around 87% appearing once. Unmatched junction bases numbered 7, after V lost 5 bases and J lost 6 bases. The CDR3 covers 14 residues. Germline V CDR1 and CDR2: SGHAT, FQNNGV. Sequencing input: peripheral blood. The chain joins TRBV11-2 to TRBJ2-7, with 10 bases matching TRBD2. The clonotype was recovered from a woman aged 50 to 60 with acute or convalescent COVID-19. The CDR3 bases are TGTGCCAGCAGCCGAGCGGGAGGGCCGTCCGAGCAGTACTTC. Its protein is CASSRAGGPSEQYF.